The 14 T cell receptor beta chains listed next were all sequenced from one sample in a study of blood T cell repertoires in COVID-19. The repertoire was sequenced with immunoSEQ multiplex PCR; TCRdb's copy has only in-frame clones and lacks some. The sample shows some 150,000 clones, roughly 86% of them seen only once. The sequenced sample consisted of peripheral blood. The origin of the receptors is a human donor in a cohort sampled during active COVID-19.

The V and J genes are TRBV7-9 and TRBJ2-7, with a possible D match to TRBD1 (5 bases). V was pared by 2 bases and J by 4 bases, with 9 bases between. The germline gives CDR1 SEHNR, CDR2 FQNEAQ (reference sequence). The CDR3 runs 13 residues. CDR3 loop: CASSLPRQYEQYF. The CDR3 DNA reads as TGTGCCAGCAGCTTACCAAGACAGTACGAGCAGTACTTC.

The V gene is TRBV20-1, the J gene TRBJ1-1; D perhaps matches TRBD1 (6 bases). The germline gives CDR1 DFQATT, CDR2 SNEGSKA (reference sequence). V gave up 5 bases and J gave up 7 bases, with 11 bases separating them. This CDR3 has 11 residues. The CDR3 reads CSAYGQNEAFF. The CDR3 DNA follows: TGCAGTGCTTATGGACAGAATGAAGCTTTCTTT.

The rearrangement uses TRBV6-2 or TRBV6-3 and TRBJ2-7; 13 nucleotides agree with TRBD2. V lost 5 bases to trimming and J lost 6 bases; unmatched junction nucleotides: 7. The CDR3 has 15 residues. The germline gives CDR1 MNHEY, CDR2 SVGEGT. This CDR3 is CASSPGTSGTTEQYF. The CDR3 DNA reads TGTGCCAGCAGTCCAGGGACTAGCGGGACCACCGAGCAGTACTTC.

The chain combines TRBV30 with TRBJ2-1; 9 nucleotides line up with TRBD1. V trimming: 5 bases; J trimming: 9 bases; junction bases outside the gene matches: 11. In germline, CDR1 is GTSNPN, CDR2 SVGIG (reference sequence). The CDR3 contains 14 residues. In DNA, the CDR3 is TGTGCCTGGGATTGGGGACAGGGATCGGGTGAGCAGTTCTTC. Protein sequence: CAWDWGQGSGEQFF.

The chain has TRBV7-2 and TRBJ2-5; the D gene is possibly TRBD2 (7 bases). The germline V gene has CDR1 SGHTA and CDR2 FQGNSA. Deletions cut 0 bases from V and 2 bases from J, with 19 bases between. There are 18 residues in the CDR3. CDR3: CASSLARVRGATQETQYF. As DNA, the CDR3 is TGTGCCAGCAGCTTAGCGAGGGTTCGGGGGGCAACACAAGAGACCCAGTACTTC. The variable domain in full, with the rest retrieved from reference TRBV7-2 and TRBJ2-5, is GAGVSQSPSNKVTEKGKDVELRCDPISGHTALYWYRQSLGQGLEFLIYFQGNSAPDKSGLPSDRFSAERTGGSVSTLTIQRTQQEDSAVYLCASSLARVRGATQETQYFGPGTRLLVL.

The rearrangement joins TRBV7-2 to TRBJ2-7; a weak D match, TRBD2 (6 bases). CDR1 SGHTA and CDR2 FQGNSA come from the germline V gene. V was trimmed by 2 bases and J by 2 bases, leaving 16 bases between them. This CDR3 has 16 residues. The CDR3 sequence: CASSLSGSRVAYEQYF. The CDR3 bases are TGTGCCAGCAGCTTAAGCGGGTCGAGGGTTGCCTACGAGCAGTACTTC.

This clone occurred once. V usage is TRBV28 and J usage is TRBJ1-1, with 7 nucleotides matching TRBD1. The germline gives CDR1 MDHEN, CDR2 SYDVKM. V lost 8 bases, J lost 5 bases, and 17 bases stayed unmatched. CDR3 length: 16 amino acids. In nucleotides, the CDR3 is TGTGCCAGCGACTTTATCTCCGCAGGGGGAAGTACTGAAGCTTTCTTT. Translated: CASDFISAGGSTEAFF.

The chain links TRBV7-2 to TRBJ2-1; a possible D gene is TRBD2 (6 bases). The CDR3 is 14 residues long. Germline assignment: CDR1 SGHTA and CDR2 FQGNSA. Trimming cost V 0 bases and J 3 bases, with 6 bases left between them. CDR3: CASSLASGYNEQFF. CDR3 in DNA: TGTGCCAGCAGCTTAGCTAGCGGCTACAATGAGCAGTTCTTC.

The rearrangement joins TRBV24-1 to TRBJ2-1, with 7 bases that match TRBD2. Germline V gene lookup returns CDR1 KGHDR and CDR2 SFDVKD. There are 17 residues in the CDR3. V lost 4 bases and J lost 5; bases outside the gene matches: 13. This CDR3 reads CATSEEEASGYNNEQFF. The CDR3 nucleotides read TGTGCCACCAGTGAAGAGGAAGCTAGCGGATATAACAATGAGCAGTTCTTC.

This clone appeared a single time. V is TRBV4-3 and J is TRBJ2-7; tentatively, D is TRBD1 (5 bases). The germline V and J ends were trimmed by 0 bases and 3 bases, with 18 bases remaining between them. CDR1 is LGHNA and CDR2 is YSLEER in the germline V gene. This CDR3 contains 17 residues. The CDR3 region has the DNA TGCGCCAGCAGCCAAGAAGGAATCGGACACCTCCGCTACGAGCAGTACTTC. Translation: CASSQEGIGHLRYEQYF.

The chain uses TRBV28 and TRBJ2-1, with 9 bases identical to TRBD2. V lost 8 bases and J lost 0; bases outside the gene matches: 8. The CDR3 totals 16 residues. CDR1 is MDHEN and CDR2 is SYDVKM in the germline V gene. In nucleotides, the CDR3 is TGTGCCAGCGCGGGGGGGGCGGCTAGCTCCTACAATGAGCAGTTCTTC. The encoded protein is CASAGGAASSYNEQFF.

This chain connects TRBV7-9 to TRBJ1-3, with a possible D match to TRBD1 (6 bases). With 6 bases removed from V and 0 bases from J, the gap between germline ends came to 12 bases. The CDR3 is made up of 15 amino acids. The germline V gene encodes CDR1 SEHNR and CDR2 FQNEAQ (reference sequence). CDR3 coding DNA: TGTGCCAGCAGAGATACAGGGTACTCTGGAAACACCATATATTTT. The encoded protein is CASRDTGYSGNTIYF.

V gene TRBV5-5 combines with J gene TRBJ2-2, with 7 bases identical to TRBD1. The V segment lost 4 bases and the J segment 1 base; nucleotides outside the gene matches: 1. The CDR3 spans 14 residues. Germline assignment: CDR1 SGHKS and CDR2 YYEKEE (reference sequence). The CDR3 sequence is CASSRTGNTGELFF. The DNA for the CDR3 is TGTGCCAGCAGCCGGACAGGGAACACCGGGGAGCTGTTTTTT.

For the CDR3, the DNA is TGTGCCAGCAGCCAAGGGCGCCCAGGGACAGAAGGACCCGCGGGAGGTAAGGAGCAGTTCTTC. Translation: CASSQGRPGTEGPAGGKEQFF. The chain joins TRBV3-1 (or the pseudogene TRBV3-2) to TRBJ2-1, with D possibly matching TRBD2 (8 bases). V was shortened by 1 base and J by 10 bases, with 35 bases between the two germline ends. The CDR3 is 21 amino acids. Germline CDR1 LGHDT, CDR2 YNNKEL (reference sequence).